Presented here are 6 T cell receptor beta chains from one specimen sequenced in a study of blood T cells in healthy people across ages. PCR was performed a second time for 7 to 11 cycles using a sample-barcoded 5' primer and a J-beta primer mix. TCRdb re-called the 5' RACE reads with MiXCR, one entry per CDR3 protein. The sample yields 450,000 to 700,000 distinct CDR3 sequences, roughly a quarter seen once. The sample was blood. These receptors were taken from a woman in her seventies in good health.

This clonotype appeared a few times. The rearrangement joins TRBV7-8 to TRBJ2-5; D perhaps matches TRBD1 (6 bases). The DNA end is more similar to TRBJ2-1, so the J call may be wrong. Per the germline V gene, CDR1 is SGHVS and CDR2 is FQNEAQ. CDR3 length equals 14 residues. CDR3 loop: CASSSYRVSNEQFF. The CDR3 region has the DNA TGTGCCAGCAGCTCCTACAGGGTGAGCAATGAGCAGTTCTTC.

This clonotype was found a few times. The chain carries TRBV12-3 or TRBV12-4 and TRBJ2-1; 7 bases match TRBD1. V lost 5 bases and J lost 2; bases outside the gene matches: 0. The CDR3 consists of 13 residues. Written as DNA, the CDR3 is TGTGCCAGCAGTGGGACAGCCTACAATGAGCAGTTCTTC. Protein product: CASSGTAYNEQFF.

Note on this clonotype: This clone may be a read error of a much larger clone one base away. The V call is TRBV5-1, the J call TRBJ2-3; TRBD1 matches 7 bases. This CDR3 spans 16 amino acids. The trim removed 4 bases at V and 3 bases at J, leaving 11 bases unmatched. Germline assignment: CDR1 SGHRS and CDR2 YFSETQ. This chain's CDR3 is CASSKADRVGTDTQYF. DNA for the CDR3: TGCGCCAGCAGCAAGGCCGACAGGGTTGGGACAGATACGCAGTATTTT.

The chain has TRBV11-2 and TRBJ2-5, with D unclear. The germline V gene has CDR1 SGHAT and CDR2 FQNNGV. The V end lost 5 bases, the J end lost 6 bases, and 7 bases lay between the germline ends. The CDR3 loop spans 11 amino acids. CDR3: CASSPHKTQYF. CDR3 sequence (DNA): TGTGCCAGCAGCCCCCACAAGACCCAGTACTTC. The variable domain in full, with the rest retrieved from reference TRBV11-2 and TRBJ2-5, is EAGVAQSPRYKIIEKRQSVAFWCNPISGHATLYWYQQILGQGPKLLIQFQNNGVVDDSQLPKDRFSAERLKGVDSTLKIQPAKLEDSAVYLCASSPHKTQYFGPGTRLLVL.

The chain is built from TRBV5-1 and TRBJ2-1; D could derive from TRBD1 or TRBD2 (5 bases each). This CDR3 region has 15 residues. CDR1 SGHRS and CDR2 YFSETQ come from the germline V gene. V was shortened by 4 bases and J by 0 bases, with 11 bases between the two germline ends. The chain's CDR3 is CASSGTPGSYNEQFF. CDR3 nucleotide sequence: TGCGCCAGCAGCGGGACCCCTGGCTCCTACAATGAGCAGTTCTTC. The full variable domain, completed using reference TRBV5-1 and TRBJ2-1, is KAGVTQTPRYLIKTRGQQVTLSCSPISGHRSVSWYQQTPGQGLQFLFEYFSETQRNKGNFPGRFSGRQFSNSRSEMNVSTLELGDSALYLCASSGTPGSYNEQFFGPGTRLTVL.

This clonotype was detected only a few times. The V gene is TRBV7-2, the J gene TRBJ1-1, with 8 nucleotides matching TRBD1. With V trimmed by 6 bases and J by 2 bases, 8 bases remained unmatched. Germline lookup yields CDR1 SGHTA and CDR2 FQGNSA. The CDR3 length is 15 residues. The CDR3 region is CASSLGQVINTEAFF. The CDR3 DNA follows: TGTGCCAGCAGTTTGGGACAGGTGATAAACACTGAAGCTTTCTTT.